This TCR beta chain was profiled in a study of cytomegalovirus exposure and HLA in healthy donors. Study findings and constraints: In a later analysis, TCR beta V- and J-gene trimming was associated with a missense DCLRE1C variant.

Researchers ran the PCR with 60 Vbeta and 13 Jbeta primers. Some clones are missing from TCRdb's copy, which holds only in-frame ones; the method was immunoSEQ multiplex PCR. The sample yields about 150,000 clones, about 85% seen once. In the case of this clone: The antigen is not known.

Looked up from germline, CDR1 is SGDLS and CDR2 is YYNGEE. V was shortened by 0 bases and J by 3 bases, with 10 bases between the two germline ends. CDR3 length equals 15 residues. Sequencing input: PBMCs. The chain is built from TRBV9 and TRBJ2-1; a weak D match, TRBD1 (6 bases). The receptor's source is a woman aged 18-35 years in good health and CMV-seronegative. The CDR3 here is CASSVGNRVYNEQFF. In nucleotides, the CDR3 is TGTGCCAGCAGCGTAGGTAACAGGGTCTACAATGAGCAGTTCTTC.